A selection of T cell receptor beta chains follows, all from one sample in a study of cytomegalovirus exposure and HLA in healthy donors. Libraries were prepared by immunoSEQ multiplex PCR; TCRdb keeps only in-frame clonotypes and omits some of them. The sample shows more than 95,000 clones, about 81% of them seen only once. Sequencing was done on a sample of PBMCs. These receptors were obtained from a man aged 30 to 45 in good health and CMV-seronegative. Each CDR3 is given with its conserved first and last residue. Fields, in order: V gene, D gene, clone size, J gene, CDR3 protein, CDR3 DNA. The D gene is left open where the match is weak. Rows may omit the clone size; those that give it use once, few, many or a size class.

TRBV7-9,-,-,TRBJ1-5,CASSLGLAGYNQPQHF,TGTGCCAGCAGCTTAGGTCTTGCAGGTTACAATCAGCCCCAGCATTTT
TRBV4-1,TRBD2,-,TRBJ2-1,CASSQGSGGFYNEQFF,TGCGCCAGCAGCCAAGGTAGCGGGGGATTCTACAATGAGCAGTTCTTC
TRBV18,-,-,TRBJ1-5,CASSPFTDNQPQHF,TGTGCCAGCTCACCATTCACAGACAATCAGCCCCAGCATTTT
TRBV11-2,-,-,TRBJ1-1,CASSSSRRAHLEAFF,TGTGCCAGCAGTTCTTCTAGGCGGGCGCATTTAGAAGCTTTCTTT
TRBV13,TRBD2,-,TRBJ2-5,CASSLEGRGGRSETQYF,TGTGCCAGCAGCTTAGAGGGGCGGGGGGGCCGGTCAGAGACCCAGTACTTC
TRBV5-4,TRBD2,-,TRBJ2-1,CASSLGTSGRADEQFF,TGTGCCAGCAGCTTGGGGACTAGCGGGAGGGCAGATGAGCAGTTCTTC
TRBV2,TRBD1,-,TRBJ2-1,CASSSDRGDYNEQFF,TGTGCCAGCAGTTCCGACAGGGGGGACTACAATGAGCAGTTCTTC
TRBV7-9,TRBD1,-,TRBJ1-2,CASSSMGQGVIYGYTF,TGTGCCAGCAGCTCTATGGGACAGGGGGTAATCTATGGCTACACCTTC
TRBV9,TRBD1,-,TRBJ1-2,CASSVGRTGGGGYTF,TGTGCCAGCAGCGTAGGACGGACAGGGGGAGGCGGCTACACCTTC
TRBV5-1,-,few,TRBJ1-2,CASSLEDRSNYGYTF,TGCGCCAGCAGCTTGGAAGACAGATCTAACTATGGCTACACCTTC
TRBV9,-,-,TRBJ1-4,CASTTTGQTNEKLFF,TGTGCCAGCACGACCACAGGGCAAACTAATGAAAAACTGTTTTTT
TRBV6-1,TRBD1,few,TRBJ2-1,CASSEGTGGYNEQFF,TGTGCCAGCAGTGAAGGGACAGGGGGTTACAATGAGCAGTTCTTC
TRBV6-1,TRBD1,once,TRBJ1-4,CASRGQINEKLFF,TGTGCCAGCCGGGGACAGATTAATGAAAAACTGTTTTTT
TRBV6-6,TRBD2,-,TRBJ2-1,CASSAGLADYNEQFF,TGTGCCAGCAGCGCCGGACTAGCGGACTACAATGAGCAGTTCTTC
TRBV28,-,-,TRBJ2-7,CASSFLLYGQYF,TGTGCCAGCAGTTTCTTGCTCTACGGGCAGTACTTC
TRBV6-5,-,-,TRBJ1-1,CASSSDSMNTEAFF,TGTGCCAGCAGTTCCGACAGCATGAACACTGAAGCTTTCTTT
TRBV5-1,-,-,TRBJ1-2,CASSPQGSGGGYTF,TGCGCCAGCAGCCCCCAGGGGTCTGGAGGCGGCTACACCTTC
TRBV7-9,-,-,TRBJ2-2,CASSPRDRTTGELFF,TGTGCCAGCAGCCCGCGGGACAGAACCACCGGGGAGCTGTTTTTT
TRBV11-2,-,-,TRBJ1-5,CASSLDSTNQPQHF,TGTGCCAGCAGCTTAGACAGTACCAATCAGCCCCAGCATTTT
TRBV10-3,TRBD1,-,TRBJ2-3,CAISEPGQGSDTQYF,TGTGCCATCAGTGAACCGGGACAGGGTTCAGATACGCAGTATTTT